The 3 T cell receptor beta chains reported below all come from one sample, sequenced in a study of radiation and T cells in renal cell carcinoma. Sample time point: blood 2 weeks post-SBRT. The treatment is: 15 Gy SBRT to primary tumor, nephrectomy 4 weeks later. Assay: immunoSEQ multiplex PCR; the TCRdb copy retains only in-frame clones and omits some. Here the sample spans roughly 120,000 clones, more than 80% being singletons. The starting material was blood, obtained from a patient whose treatment included radiotherapy and nephrectomy. The receptor source for this set is a woman aged 55-70 years with renal cell carcinoma.

This chain links TRBV5-1 with TRBJ2-3; TRBD2 might be the D (5 bases). The CDR3 has 15 residues. The V end was cut by 0 bases, the J end by 0 bases, with 8 bases between. Germline V CDR1 and CDR2: SGHRS, YFSETQ. CDR3 nucleotide sequence: TGCGCCAGCAGCTTGGAGCGGACTAGCACAGATACGCAGTATTTT. Encoded protein: CASSLERTSTDTQYF.

The chain combines TRBV9 with TRBJ2-1, with TRBD1 identical over 8 bases. CDR3 length equals 16 residues. V shed 3 bases and J 0 bases; nucleotides not matched to a gene: 5. Germline values: CDR1 SGDLS, CDR2 YYNGEE. The CDR3 nucleotides read TGTGCCAGCAGCGCCTGGACAGGGAGCTCCTACAATGAGCAGTTCTTC. Translating it yields CASSAWTGSSYNEQFF. The whole variable domain, remainder taken from reference TRBV9 and TRBJ2-1, is DSGVTQTPKHLITATGQRVTLRCSPRSGDLSVYWYQQSLDQGLQFLIQYYNGEERAKGNILERFSAQQFPDLHSELNLSSLELGDSALYFCASSAWTGSSYNEQFFGPGTRLTVL.

V gene TRBV28 combines with J gene TRBJ2-1; D is undetermined. V was trimmed by 10 bases and J by 8 bases, leaving 18 bases between them. The CDR3 is 13 amino acids. Germline lookup yields CDR1 MDHEN and CDR2 SYDVKM. The CDR3 DNA reads as TGTGCCATCCGGGCCCTTAAAAGGGATGAGCAGTTCTTC. Protein sequence: CAIRALKRDEQFF.